One sample yielded the 2 T cell receptor beta chains listed below, sequenced in a study of blood T cell repertoires in COVID-19 (dated by TCRdb to about 2020). Library generation was performed with the immunoSEQ multiplex PCR assay. TCRdb limited this immuneACCESS table to in-frame rearrangements with V and J called. A share of clones is missing; checked studies link under half to unresolved V genes, and the rest is unexplained. The sample table holds 250,000 to 300,000 clones, of which 75% to 90% were seen once. The top ten constitute approximately 2% of the sample. The sample was PBMCs or T cells enriched from blood (not recorded which). These receptors were collected from a woman aged 45 to 65 who had recovered from COVID-19.

This clone appeared a few times. The chain employs TRBV5-5 and TRBJ1-2; D is uncertain. Between the trimmed V and J ends, which lost 2 bases and 8 bases, there was a span of 13 bases. The CDR3 is 13 residues long. Germline V gene sequence: CDR1 SGHKS, CDR2 YYEKEE (reference sequence). The CDR3 sequence is CASSLLLGRGYTF. Written as DNA, the CDR3 is TGTGCCAGCAGCTTACTTTTGGGGAGAGGCTACACCTTC. Supplemented by reference TRBV5-5 and TRBJ1-2, the full variable domain reads DAGVTQSPTHLIKTRGQQVTLRCSPISGHKSVSWYQQVLGQGPQFIFQYYEKEERGRGNFPDRFSARQFPNYSSELNVNALLLGDSALYLCASSLLLGRGYTFGSGTRLTVV.

This chain uses TRBV19 with TRBJ1-3; D perhaps matches TRBD1 (6 bases). Looked up from germline, CDR1 is LNHDA and CDR2 is SQIVND (reference sequence). This CDR3 region has 15 residues. With 3 bases removed from V and 3 bases from J, the gap between germline ends came to 12 bases. CDR3 DNA: TGTGCCAGTAGTATGGAACAGGGTAATGGAAACACCATATATTTT. Translating it yields CASSMEQGNGNTIYF. The full variable domain, in which reference TRBV19 and TRBJ1-3 provide the parts outside the CDR3, is DGGITQSPKYLFRKEGQNVTLSCEQNLNHDAMYWYRQDPGQGLRLIYYSQIVNDFQKGDIAEGYSVSREKKESFPLTVTSAQKNPTAFYLCASSMEQGNGNTIYFGEGSWLTVV.